These 26 T cell receptor beta chains were sequenced from one sample in a study of blood T cell repertoires in COVID-19. Assay used: immunoSEQ multiplex PCR; TCRdb lists only in-frame clones, some missing. Of roughly 160,000 clones listed, roughly 83% are singletons. Sequences were obtained from peripheral blood. The source is a woman between 55 and 75 years old with acute or convalescent COVID-19.

The J gene is TRBJ1-6, the V gene TRBV2; TRBD1 matches 11 bases. V gave up 8 bases and J gave up 7 bases; unmatched junction bases: 1. Germline CDR1 reads SNHLY; CDR2 reads FYNNEI. CDR3 length: 13 residues. CDR3 sequence (DNA): TGTGCCAGCCGGGACAGGGGGAATTCACCCCTCCACTTT. Its translation is CASRDRGNSPLHF.

This rearrangement joins TRBV11-2 to TRBJ2-1; maybe TRBD2 (6 bases). Deletions cut 5 bases from V and 2 bases from J, with 16 bases between. The CDR3 extends over 16 amino acids. The V gene's germline CDR1 is SGHAT and CDR2 FQNNGV. The DNA for the CDR3 is TGTGCCAGCAGCCCCCGGCCCTCTAGCGCCTACAATGAGCAGTTCTTC. Translating it yields CASSPRPSSAYNEQFF.

This rearrangement joins TRBV3-1 (or the pseudogene TRBV3-2) to TRBJ2-3, with 8 bases aligning to TRBD2. Germline V gene sequence: CDR1 LGHDT, CDR2 YNNKEL (reference sequence). V was pared by 6 bases and J by 8 bases, with 10 bases of the junction left unmatched. The CDR3 is made up of 14 amino acids. The CDR3 protein is CASSQSGGGGTQYF. CDR3 DNA: TGTGCCAGCAGTCAAAGCGGGGGTGGTGGTACGCAGTATTTT.

The rearrangement uses TRBV6-5 and TRBJ1-2, with 10 bases matching TRBD1. CDR1 and CDR2 (germline): MNHEY, SVGAGI. The CDR3 has 16 residues. The junction had 5 bases not matched to a gene; V was cut back by 0 bases and J by 4 bases. CDR3 residues: CASSYSTGGAGYGYTF. In DNA, the CDR3 is TGTGCCAGCAGTTACTCGACAGGGGGCGCGGGCTATGGCTACACCTTC.

This clone appeared a single time. The chain combines TRBV7-2 with TRBJ1-2; 7 bases fit TRBD1. The CDR3 is made up of 14 amino acids. Germline values: CDR1 SGHTA, CDR2 FQGNSA. The ends lost 2 bases at V and 8 bases at J; junction bases unmatched: 8. The CDR3 here is CASSLRPTGAGYTF. CDR3 nucleotide sequence: TGTGCCAGCAGCTTACGCCCCACAGGGGCCGGCTACACCTTC.

J is TRBJ1-3 and V is TRBV11-2; 7 bases match TRBD1. V was clipped by 4 bases and J by 0 bases; unmatched bases: 9. The germline CDR1 and CDR2 sequences are SGHAT and FQNNGV. The CDR3 covers 17 residues. DNA for the CDR3: TGTGCCAGCAGCTCACAGGGGTCCAGCCACTCTGGAAACACCATATATTTT. Its translation: CASSSQGSSHSGNTIYF.

The CDR3 protein is CASSEPSGRFTDTQYF. The CDR3 DNA reads TGTGCCAGCAGCGAACCTAGCGGTCGGTTTACAGATACGCAGTATTTT. V usage is TRBV7-8 and J usage is TRBJ2-3, with 7 bases aligning to TRBD2. V shed 5 bases and J 3 bases; nucleotides not matched to a gene: 11. The CDR3 runs 16 residues. Germline V gene sequence: CDR1 SGHVS, CDR2 FQNEAQ.

In this sample, this clone turned up once. The chain recombines TRBV2 with TRBJ1-1; 8 positions agree with TRBD1. CDR1 and CDR2 from the germline V gene are SNHLY and FYNNEI. Unmatched junction bases numbered 4, after V lost 3 bases and J lost 1 base. There are 15 residues in the CDR3. The CDR3 reads CASSDPGQANTEAFF. The DNA for the CDR3 is TGTGCCAGCAGTGATCCGGGACAGGCGAACACTGAAGCTTTCTTT.

V and J are TRBV21-1 and TRBJ1-2; TRBD1 is the table's D call and was not checked against the DNA. TRBV21-1 counts as a pseudogene. The CDR3 has 14 amino acids. The CDR3 nucleotides read TGTGCCAGCAGCAAAGACAGGGTTGAGTATGGCTACACCTTC. This sequence encodes CASSKDRVEYGYTF.

This clone occurred a few times. The chain combines TRBV5-4 with TRBJ1-2, with D tentatively TRBD1 (6 bases). The CDR3 has 15 residues. The V and J ends lost 0 bases and 6 bases respectively, with 15 bases between them. CDR1 and CDR2 from the germline V gene are SGHNT and YYREEE (reference sequence). CDR3 sequence reads: CASSLDGGQGDGYTF. Here the CDR3 DNA reads TGTGCCAGCAGCTTGGATGGGGGACAAGGGGATGGCTACACCTTC.

The chain has TRBV2 and TRBJ1-4; the match to TRBD1 covers 7 bases. The CDR3 extends over 16 amino acids. V lost 2 bases to trimming and J lost 2 bases; unmatched junction nucleotides: 5. Germline-derived CDR1 and CDR2 are SNHLY and FYNNEI. The CDR3 coding sequence is TGTGCCAGCAGTGAACAGGGGGGACAGACTAATGAAAAACTGTTTTTT. Translation: CASSEQGGQTNEKLFF.

The CDR3 sequence: CSVGQGSSYNEQFF. The CDR3 DNA reads TGCAGCGTAGGACAGGGGAGCTCCTACAATGAGCAGTTCTTC. The J gene is TRBJ2-1, the V gene TRBV29-1; 9 positions agree with TRBD1. Per germline, CDR1 SQVTM and CDR2 ANQGSEA. The CDR3 runs to 14 residues. V gave up 6 bases and J gave up 0 bases; unmatched junction bases: 3.

This sequence joins TRBV12-5 and TRBJ1-5; D remains ambiguous. The CDR3 is made up of 14 amino acids. Trimming cost V 3 bases and J 6 bases, with 12 bases left between them. Germline values: CDR1 LGHNT, CDR2 FRNRAP. CDR3 amino acids: CASGFGELGQPQHF. As DNA, the CDR3 is TGTGCTAGTGGTTTCGGGGAGTTGGGTCAGCCCCAGCATTTT.

This chain connects TRBV4-3 to TRBJ2-1, with 9 bases aligning to TRBD1. This CDR3 has 15 amino acids. V lost 2 bases and J lost 5; bases outside the gene matches: 4. CDR1 and CDR2 from the germline V gene are LGHNA and YSLEER. The CDR3 loop is CASSQSGTGNNEQFF. The CDR3 coding sequence is TGCGCCAGCAGCCAATCCGGGACAGGGAACAATGAGCAGTTCTTC.

This clone has a single count. This rearrangement joins TRBV5-1 to TRBJ1-3; D gene unclear. The V and J ends lost 0 bases and 4 bases respectively, with 8 bases between them. The CDR3 totals 14 residues. Germline lookup yields CDR1 SGHRS and CDR2 YFSETQ. The CDR3 here is CASSLVLGGNTIYF. As DNA, the CDR3 is TGCGCCAGCAGCTTGGTGCTGGGCGGAAACACCATATATTTT.

The rearrangement links TRBV28 to TRBJ1-2; 12 bases agree with TRBD1. Germline-derived CDR1 and CDR2 are MDHEN and SYDVKM. With 5 bases clipped from V and 1 base from J, the junction kept 8 bases outside the gene matches. CDR3 size: 17 residues. DNA for the CDR3: TGTGCCAGCAGTAGGGGACAGGGGGCGCCTGGTAACTATGGCTACACCTTC. Protein sequence: CASSRGQGAPGNYGYTF.

The V call is TRBV28, the J call TRBJ2-7, with 12 nucleotides matching TRBD2. V lost 6 bases to trimming and J lost 1 base; unmatched junction nucleotides: 4. Germline V lookup: CDR1 MDHEN, CDR2 SYDVKM. This CDR3 is built from 15 residues. Here the CDR3 reads CASSFTSGGSYEQYF. The CDR3 coding sequence is TGTGCCAGCAGCTTTACTAGCGGGGGGTCCTACGAGCAGTACTTC.

The chain employs TRBV6-6 and TRBJ2-7, with a weak D call TRBD1 (6 bases). The V gene lost 6 bases and the J gene lost 3 bases, with 12 bases spanning the gap. Germline assignment: CDR1 MNHNY and CDR2 SVGAGI (reference sequence). This CDR3 region has 13 residues. The CDR3 spells CASSYSGVYEQYF. The DNA of the CDR3 is TGTGCCAGCAGCTATTCAGGGGTCTACGAGCAGTACTTC.

A few counts support this clone. The junction departs from germline at one end; a sequencing error may be responsible. V is TRBV7-7 and J is TRBJ2-3, with 9 bases matching TRBD2. Germline V CDR1 and CDR2: SSHAT, FNYEAQ (reference sequence). This CDR3 is built from 15 residues. CDR3 coding DNA: TGTGCTAGCAGCCCTCAGGCGGGGGGGCGCGATACGCAGTATTTT. Translating gives CASSPQAGGRDTQYF.

The V and J genes are TRBV5-5 and TRBJ1-5; TRBD1 is a possible D gene (5 bases). V was trimmed by 0 bases and J by 5 bases, leaving 12 bases between them. CDR3 length equals 15 residues. Germline V lookup: CDR1 SGHKS, CDR2 YYEKEE (reference sequence). CDR3: CASSLEGWTDQPQHF. The DNA for the CDR3 is TGTGCCAGCAGCTTGGAGGGGTGGACGGATCAGCCCCAGCATTTT.

This chain's CDR3 is CASSDIPSGEGYTF. CDR3 coding DNA: TGCGCCAGCAGTGACATCCCTTCAGGGGAGGGCTACACCTTC. V is TRBV10-2 and J is TRBJ1-2; tentative D call: TRBD1 (6 bases). The CDR3 totals 14 residues. Germline V gives CDR1 WSHSY, CDR2 SAAADI. Trimming took 3 bases from V and 8 from J, leaving 16 bases between them.

This clone was observed at least ten times. This chain connects TRBV7-9 to TRBJ2-3; 9 nucleotides match TRBD1. The V gene's germline CDR1 is SEHNR and CDR2 FQNEAQ (reference sequence). V trimming: 6 bases; J trimming: 5 bases; junction bases outside the gene matches: 12. The length of the CDR3 is 16 residues. The CDR3 spells CASSSTRDRERDTQYF. The CDR3 nucleotides are TGTGCCAGCAGTTCAACCCGGGACAGGGAAAGAGATACGCAGTATTTT.

The count of this clone is one. The gene calls are TRBV5-1 and TRBJ1-5; D remains ambiguous. Between the trimmed V and J ends, which lost 4 bases and 7 bases, there was a span of 15 bases. The CDR3 spans 14 residues. Germline V gene sequence: CDR1 SGHRS, CDR2 YFSETQ. CDR3 sequence: CASSPSAFGQPQHF. The CDR3 coding sequence is TGCGCCAGCAGCCCTAGCGCGTTTGGGCAGCCCCAGCATTTT.

This sequence joins TRBV6-5 and TRBJ2-7; D is uncertain. This CDR3 comprises 13 residues. CDR1 is MNHEY and CDR2 is SVGAGI in the germline V gene. V was cut by 8 bases and J by 4 bases, with 15 bases left in between. CDR3 sequence reads: CASARPSGYEQYF. As DNA, the CDR3 is TGTGCCAGCGCGCGGCCGAGTGGTTACGAGCAGTACTTC.

This clone showed up just a few times. The J gene is TRBJ1-4, the V gene TRBV4-2, with 8 bases fitting TRBD1. The germline gives CDR1 LGHNA, CDR2 YNFKEQ. This CDR3 has 16 amino acids. V lost 6 bases, J lost 4 bases, and 10 bases stayed unmatched. The CDR3 bases are TGTGCCAGCAGTCAATACCCACAGGGGGGTAATGAAAAACTGTTTTTT. Translating it yields CASSQYPQGGNEKLFF.

The chain carries TRBV19 and TRBJ2-2, with 9 bases aligning to TRBD1. CDR1 and CDR2 (germline): LNHDA, SQIVND (reference sequence). The CDR3 sequence is 16 residues long. J gave up 4 bases and V 3 bases, and 6 bases lay outside the gene matches. The CDR3 DNA sequence: TGTGCCAGTAGTATTGGACAGGGGAGGGGCACCGGGGAGCTGTTTTTT. Encoded protein: CASSIGQGRGTGELFF.